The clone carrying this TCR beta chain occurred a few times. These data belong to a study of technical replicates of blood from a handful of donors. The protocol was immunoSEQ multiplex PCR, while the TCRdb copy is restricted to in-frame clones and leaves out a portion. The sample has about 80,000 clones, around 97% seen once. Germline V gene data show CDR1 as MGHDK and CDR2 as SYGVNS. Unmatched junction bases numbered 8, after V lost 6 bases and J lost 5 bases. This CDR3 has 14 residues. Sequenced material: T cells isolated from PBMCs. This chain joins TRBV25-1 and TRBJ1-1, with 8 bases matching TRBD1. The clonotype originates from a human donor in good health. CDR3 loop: CASSPDRVVTEAFF. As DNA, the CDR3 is TGTGCCAGCAGCCCGGACAGGGTGGTGACTGAAGCTTTCTTT.